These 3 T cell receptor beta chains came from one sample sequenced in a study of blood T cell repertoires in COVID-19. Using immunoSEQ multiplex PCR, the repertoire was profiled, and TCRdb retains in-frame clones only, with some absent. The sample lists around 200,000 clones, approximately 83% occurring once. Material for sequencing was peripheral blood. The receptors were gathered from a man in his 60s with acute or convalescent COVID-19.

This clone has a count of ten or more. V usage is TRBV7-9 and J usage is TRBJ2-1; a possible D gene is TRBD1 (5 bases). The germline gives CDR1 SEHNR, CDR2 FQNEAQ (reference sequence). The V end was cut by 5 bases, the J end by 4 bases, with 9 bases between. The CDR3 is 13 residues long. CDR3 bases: TGTGCCAGCAGCCCGACAGTGTACAATGAGCAGTTCTTC. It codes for CASSPTVYNEQFF.

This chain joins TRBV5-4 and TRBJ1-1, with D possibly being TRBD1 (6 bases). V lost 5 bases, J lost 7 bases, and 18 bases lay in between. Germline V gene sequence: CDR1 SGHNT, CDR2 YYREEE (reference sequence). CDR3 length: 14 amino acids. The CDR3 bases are TGTGCCAGCAGACCTGGGGGGGCGATGGTTGAAGCTTTCTTT. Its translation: CASRPGGAMVEAFF.

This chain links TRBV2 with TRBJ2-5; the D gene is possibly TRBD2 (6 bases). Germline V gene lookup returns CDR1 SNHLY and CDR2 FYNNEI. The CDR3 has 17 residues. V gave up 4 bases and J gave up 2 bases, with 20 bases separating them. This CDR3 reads CASSGWPAGSGQETQYF. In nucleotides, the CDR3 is TGTGCCAGCAGTGGATGGCCAGCGGGCAGCGGACAAGAGACCCAGTACTTC.